Each of the 17 T cell receptor beta chains below was sequenced from the same sample in a study of T cells in tuberculosis. Assay used: immunoSEQ multiplex PCR; TCRdb lists only in-frame clones, some missing. Counted here are about 33,000 clones, about 91% occurring once; the ten biggest clones make up 6.5% to 9%. Time point here: new active TB diagnosis, blood taken before or within 7 days of starting treatment. This material consisted of PBMCs, taken at tuberculosis diagnosis. These receptors all come from an adult with tuberculosis. Some clones in this sample may be carry-over from other donors' samples.

The chain combines TRBV7-3 with TRBJ2-7; D is possibly TRBD2 (6 bases). V was trimmed by 1 base and J by 4 bases, leaving 23 bases between them. Germline CDR1 SGHTA, CDR2 FQGTGA. The CDR3 totals 18 residues. As DNA, the CDR3 is TGTGCCAGCAGCTTAATTGGCTGGGGCGGGGACGCTGTGTACGAGCAGTACTTC. Amino acids: CASSLIGWGGDAVYEQYF.

The V and J genes are TRBV9 and TRBJ2-1; D gene ambiguous. Trimming took off 0 bases at V and 4 bases at J, with 11 bases between the two ends. This CDR3 has 15 amino acids. Germline CDR1 and CDR2: SGDLS and YYNGEE. CDR3 nucleotide sequence: TGTGCCAGCAGCGTAGCGGAGCAAACTTACAATGAGCAGTTCTTC. Protein product: CASSVAEQTYNEQFF.

The J gene is TRBJ2-3, the V gene TRBV13; D is possibly TRBD2 (5 bases). The germline V and J ends were trimmed by 4 bases and 0 bases, with 11 bases remaining between them. The V gene's germline CDR1 is PRHDT and CDR2 FYEKMQ (reference sequence). This CDR3 has 15 amino acids. The chain's CDR3 is CASSSTLGSTDTQYF. Here the CDR3 DNA reads TGTGCCAGCAGCTCCACACTAGGAAGCACAGATACGCAGTATTTT.

J is TRBJ1-2 and V is TRBV10-3; D may be TRBD1 (5 bases). Per germline, CDR1 ENHRY and CDR2 SYGVKD. The CDR3 consists of 17 residues. With 2 bases removed from V and 0 bases from J, the gap between germline ends came to 16 bases. CDR3 residues: CAISEGGYRKANYGYTF. In DNA form, the CDR3 reads TGTGCCATCAGTGAGGGGGGGTATAGGAAGGCTAACTATGGCTACACCTTC.

The CDR3 loop reads CASSGGSLRYGYTF. The DNA for the CDR3 is TGTGCCAGCAGCGGAGGGTCCTTAAGGTATGGCTACACCTTC. V is TRBV9 and J is TRBJ1-2, with D uncertain. V was pared by 3 bases and J by 5 bases, with 14 bases between. The CDR3 totals 14 residues. In germline, CDR1 is SGDLS, CDR2 YYNGEE.

The chain recombines TRBV11-2 with TRBJ1-6, with 9 bases matching TRBD1. CDR3 length: 16 residues. Per germline, CDR1 SGHAT and CDR2 FQNNGV. With V trimmed by 5 bases and J by 11 bases, 13 bases remained unmatched. Written as DNA, the CDR3 is TGTGCCAGCAGCCCTACATCCCTACAGGGGGCTGCACCCCTCCACTTT. As protein: CASSPTSLQGAAPLHF.

The chain uses TRBV11-2 and TRBJ2-1; D remains unclear. Germline lookup yields CDR1 SGHAT and CDR2 FQNNGV. The germline V and J ends were trimmed by 5 bases and 0 bases, with 14 bases remaining between them. CDR3 length: 16 residues. In nucleotides, the CDR3 is TGTGCCAGCAGCCCCCTCTACCGGAGCTCCTACAATGAGCAGTTCTTC. It yields the protein CASSPLYRSSYNEQFF.

J is TRBJ2-7 and V is TRBV28, with 7 bases lining up with TRBD1. Per the germline V gene, CDR1 is MDHEN and CDR2 is SYDVKM. Losses at the gene ends were 6 bases for V and 6 bases for J; bases not matched to a gene: 17. CDR3 length equals 16 residues. CDR3 region: CASSPPGTGVFAEQYF. Written as DNA, the CDR3 is TGTGCCAGCAGCCCTCCCGGAACAGGGGTCTTTGCCGAGCAGTACTTC.

The chain uses TRBV5-8 and TRBJ1-1; 7 bases match TRBD1. J gave up 11 bases and V 4 bases, and 14 bases lay outside the gene matches. This CDR3 contains 14 residues. Germline lookup yields CDR1 SGHTS and CDR2 YDEGEE. CDR3 loop: CASSIRSRGLGAFF. The CDR3 DNA sequence: TGTGCCAGCAGCATCCGCAGCAGGGGGTTAGGGGCTTTCTTT.

The V gene is TRBV9, the J gene TRBJ2-2, with D possibly matching TRBD1 (6 bases). Germline lookup yields CDR1 SGDLS and CDR2 YYNGEE. The V end was cut by 1 base, the J end by 5 bases, with 9 bases between. This CDR3 is 14 amino acids long. Here the CDR3 reads CASSVFQGTGELFF. The DNA for the CDR3 is TGTGCCAGCAGCGTATTCCAGGGGACCGGGGAGCTGTTTTTT.

V and J are TRBV29-1 and TRBJ2-7; D is perhaps TRBD2 (7 bases). This CDR3 region has 13 residues. V lost 6 bases and J 1 base, leaving 13 bases between the germline ends. The germline V gene has CDR1 SQVTM and CDR2 ANQGSEA. The CDR3 region has the DNA TGCAGCGTCCGGGGGGCGATATCCTACGAGCAGTACTTC. Amino acid sequence: CSVRGAISYEQYF.

The genes are TRBV9 and TRBJ2-7; perhaps TRBD2 as D (6 bases). The CDR3 loop spans 15 amino acids. V was clipped by 0 bases and J by 1 base, with 11 bases between them. CDR1 is SGDLS and CDR2 is YYNGEE in the germline V gene. The CDR3 nucleotides read TGTGCCAGCAGCGTAGTCCCTAGCGAGTCCTACGAGCAGTACTTC. Translation gives CASSVVPSESYEQYF.

This clone was seen a single time. The chain combines TRBV9 with TRBJ2-2; 10 positions agree with TRBD2. CDR3 length: 17 residues. Germline values: CDR1 SGDLS, CDR2 YYNGEE. V trimming: 0 bases; J trimming: 2 bases; junction bases outside the gene matches: 4. This CDR3 is CASSVEASGGNTGELFF. CDR3 in DNA: TGTGCCAGCAGCGTAGAGGCTAGCGGGGGCAACACCGGGGAGCTGTTTTTT.

The J gene is TRBJ2-3, the V gene TRBV6-5, with a tentative D call TRBD2 (5 bases). V was cut by 4 bases and J by 0 bases, with 8 bases left in between. This CDR3 has 14 amino acids. Per germline, CDR1 MNHEY and CDR2 SVGAGI. In nucleotides, the CDR3 is TGTGCCAGCAGTTCTAGGACTAGCACAGATACGCAGTATTTT. It yields the protein CASSSRTSTDTQYF.

For the CDR3, the DNA is TGTGCCTCGAAGACGGGATTCTATAATTCACCCCTCCACTTT. Translation: CASKTGFYNSPLHF. This chain links TRBV15 with TRBJ1-6, with no clear D. The CDR3 sequence is 14 residues long. Trimming pared 11 bases from V and 3 bases from J, leaving 14 bases between. Germline CDR1 is LNHNV and CDR2 is YYDKDF (reference sequence).

This clone has only one observation. The chain uses TRBV5-1 and TRBJ2-1; 13 bases are a match to TRBD2. The J segment lost 8 bases and the V segment lost 4 bases, leaving 3 bases of the junction unmatched. Germline CDR1 is SGHRS and CDR2 is YFSETQ. This CDR3 is 14 amino acids long. Written as DNA, the CDR3 is TGCGCCAGCAGCCAGGGGACTAGCGGGGATGAGCAGTTCTTC. It is translated as CASSQGTSGDEQFF.

The V call is TRBV6-1, the J call TRBJ2-2, with 14 bases fitting TRBD2. CDR1 MNHNS and CDR2 SASEGT come from the germline V gene. The ends lost 4 bases at V and 5 bases at J; junction bases unmatched: 15. The CDR3 length is 20 residues. The chain's CDR3 is CASSALTSGGAFTWTGELFF. The CDR3 DNA reads as TGTGCCAGCAGTGCCCTGACTAGCGGGGGGGCCTTTACCTGGACCGGGGAGCTGTTTTTT.